These 26 T cell receptor beta chains came from one sample sequenced in a study of Graves' ophthalmopathy and Graves' hyperthyroidism. Transcripts of RNA were the source for amplifying TCR beta CDR3 regions. HTBI primers primed a first-round RT-PCR, and a second-round multiplex PCR followed. TCRdb processed the multiplex PCR reads anew with MiXCR; each CDR3 protein has one entry. The table includes about 620,000 distinct CDR3 sequences, around a fifth detected once. Sample: peripheral blood. These receptors all come from a woman aged 18-35 years with stable Graves' hyperthyroidism. Some clones in this sample may be carry-over from other donors' samples.

This clonotype has more than one count but fewer than ten. The chain recombines TRBV12-3 or TRBV12-4 with TRBJ1-1; D not resolved. V was pared by 7 bases and J by 1 base, with 10 bases between. The CDR3 totals 13 residues. CDR3 sequence (DNA): TGTGCCAGCACCCTGGGGAGGAACACTGAAGCTTTCTTT. Residues: CASTLGRNTEAFF.

This clonotype was detected a few times. This rearrangement joins TRBV12-3 or TRBV12-4 to TRBJ2-2; D is possibly TRBD1 or TRBD2 (7 bases each). V was cut by 7 bases and J by 6 bases, with 18 bases left in between. The CDR3 covers 15 residues. The CDR3 coding sequence is TGTGCCAGCACTCAAGCAGGGGGGGACGCCGGGGAGCTGTTTTTT. This translates into CASTQAGGDAGELFF.

This clonotype was found a few times. A clone one base away is much larger, so this may be a read error. V is TRBV6-1 and J is TRBJ2-7, with a possible D match to TRBD2 (6 bases). The CDR3 consists of 14 residues. Germline CDR1 reads MNHNS; CDR2 reads SASEGT. Trimming removed 6 bases at V and 1 base at J, with 13 bases between. CDR3 loop: CASSGGIGSYEQYF. CDR3 bases: TGTGCCAGCAGCGGCGGGATTGGGTCCTACGAGCAGTACTTC.

This chain links TRBV18 with TRBJ2-7, with D hard to call. CDR1 is KGHSH and CDR2 is LQKENI in the germline V gene. There are 14 residues in the CDR3. Trimming shortened V by 1 base and J by 3 bases, and 10 bases separated the two germline ends. CDR3 in DNA: TGTGCCAGCTCACCACTAAGCAACCACTACGAGCAGTACTTC. It codes for CASSPLSNHYEQYF.

This clonotype came up many times. The V call is TRBV29-1, the J call TRBJ2-5, with D unclear. Trimming pared 6 bases from V and 2 bases from J, leaving 16 bases between. Per the germline V gene, CDR1 is SQVTM and CDR2 is ANQGSEA. The CDR3 contains 14 residues. As DNA, the CDR3 is TGCAGCGTCCCCGTGGCAGGACCTCAAGAGACCCAGTACTTC. Its protein is CSVPVAGPQETQYF.

V usage is TRBV20-1 and J usage is TRBJ1-1; unclear D gene. This CDR3 has 12 residues. Trimming took 8 bases from V and 4 from J, leaving 14 bases between them. CDR1 and CDR2 (germline): DFQATT, SNEGSKA (reference sequence). The CDR3 DNA reads TGCAGTTGTCATGAGCGGCCCACTGAAGCTTTCTTT. This sequence encodes CSCHERPTEAFF.

This clonotype was observed once. The J gene is TRBJ1-1, the V gene TRBV30; D remains ambiguous. The CDR3 contains 15 residues. The V end lost 4 bases, the J end lost 1 base, and 16 bases lay between the germline ends. Germline V gene data show CDR1 as GTSNPN and CDR2 as SVGIG (reference sequence). CDR3 loop: CAWNLDWTGNTEAFF. Here the CDR3 DNA reads TGTGCCTGGAACCTGGACTGGACTGGGAACACTGAAGCTTTCTTT. The full variable domain, rest sourced from reference TRBV30 and TRBJ1-1, is SQTIHQWPATLVQPVGSPLSLECTVEGTSNPNLYWYRQAAGRGLQLLFYSVGIGQISSEVPQNLSASRPQDRQFILSSKKLLLSDSGFYLCAWNLDWTGNTEAFFGQGTRLTVV.

The chain couples TRBV30 to TRBJ2-7; TRBD2 is a possible D gene (5 bases). Germline V gene lookup returns CDR1 GTSNPN and CDR2 SVGIG (reference sequence). Trimming took off 0 bases at V and 6 bases at J, with 9 bases between the two ends. This CDR3 contains 12 residues. This CDR3 is CAWSVLVTEQYF. The CDR3 DNA sequence: TGTGCCTGGAGTGTACTAGTTACCGAGCAGTACTTC.

Note on this clonotype: A much larger clone differs from this one at a single base, so this may be a read error. This sequence joins TRBV9 and TRBJ1-1; 7 nucleotides line up with TRBD1. Germline CDR1 SGDLS, CDR2 YYNGEE. The CDR3 consists of 16 residues. The V gene end was trimmed by 6 bases and the J gene end by 3 bases; junction bases not matched to a gene: 14. The CDR3: CASNPSPGGGYTEAFF. The CDR3 nucleotides read TGTGCCAGCAACCCTTCCCCAGGGGGAGGATACACTGAAGCTTTCTTT.

This clonotype was observed at least ten times. V usage is TRBV6-2 or TRBV6-3 and J usage is TRBJ1-1; D gene uncertain. Germline values: CDR1 MNHEY, CDR2 SVGEGT. The CDR3 sequence is 18 residues long. V was pared by 1 base and J by 3 bases, with 21 bases between. CDR3 sequence: CASSYYSGGSGRDTEAFF. The CDR3, as DNA: TGTGCCAGCAGTTACTACTCGGGCGGGTCGGGGAGGGACACTGAAGCTTTCTTT.

This sequence joins TRBV12-3 or TRBV12-4 and TRBJ2-4, with 8 bases aligning to TRBD1. The end of the DNA aligns better with TRBJ2-1, so the J call may be wrong. CDR3 length equals 13 residues. CDR3 DNA: TGTGCCAGCAGTTTAGCGCGGCAGGGGGCGCAGTTCTTC. It specifies CASSLARQGAQFF.

The sample holds many counts of this clonotype. The chain recombines TRBV5-4 with TRBJ1-1; 9 positions agree with TRBD1. V lost 5 bases to trimming and J lost 11 bases; unmatched junction nucleotides: 7. The CDR3 is 12 residues long. Looked up from germline, CDR1 is SGHNT and CDR2 is YYREEE (reference sequence). The CDR3 DNA follows: TGTGCCAGCAGTTTAGAGGACAGGGGCGCTTTCTTT. Translation gives CASSLEDRGAFF.

At least ten counts were recorded for this clonotype. The chain has TRBV12-3 or TRBV12-4 and TRBJ2-5; no clear D gene. The V end was cut by 6 bases, the J end by 3 bases, with 11 bases between. The CDR3 runs 13 residues. The CDR3 region is CASSMDHKETQYF. Written as DNA, the CDR3 is TGTGCCAGCAGCATGGACCACAAAGAGACCCAGTACTTC.

This clonotype was counted at least ten times. The chain couples TRBV10-3 to TRBJ1-3; 7 bases are a match to TRBD1. The length of the CDR3 is 15 residues. CDR1 is ENHRY, CDR2 SYGVKD, per germline. Losses at the gene ends were 6 bases for V and 2 bases for J; bases not matched to a gene: 7. CDR3 nucleotide sequence: TGTGCCATCAGAGACAGGGTGACGACTGGAAACACCATATATTTT. As protein: CAIRDRVTTGNTIYF.

This clonotype was observed at least ten times. V is TRBV2 and J is TRBJ2-7, with a possible D match to TRBD1 (6 bases). Germline CDR1 SNHLY, CDR2 FYNNEI. V shed 0 bases and J shed 5 bases, with 20 bases lying between them. The CDR3 has 17 amino acids. CDR3 loop: CASSEAGPGTTVDEQYF. DNA of the CDR3: TGTGCCAGCAGTGAAGCGGGGCCGGGGACAACCGTAGACGAGCAGTACTTC.

Written as DNA, the CDR3 is TGTGCCAGGGAGCGGGGGGGAAAATATGAGCAGTTCTTC. It encodes CARERGGKYEQFF. This chain connects TRBV2 to TRBJ2-1, with 10 bases that match TRBD2. Germline CDR1 reads SNHLY; CDR2 reads FYNNEI. There are 13 residues in the CDR3. Trimming cost V 9 bases and J 8 bases; bases outside gene matches: 7. The full variable domain, in which reference TRBV2 and TRBJ2-1 provide the parts outside the CDR3, is EPEVTQTPSHQVTQMGQEVILRCVPISNHLYFYWYRQILGQKVEFLVSFYNNEISEKSEIFDDQFSVERPDGSNFTLKIRSTKLEDSAMYFCARERGGKYEQFFGPGTRLTVL.

This clonotype was recorded at least ten times. The rearrangement links TRBV6-2 or TRBV6-3 to TRBJ2-7, with a weak D call TRBD2 (6 bases). This CDR3 region has 17 residues. Trimming took off 2 bases at V and 0 bases at J, with 17 bases between the two ends. From germline, CDR1 is MNHEY and CDR2 SVGEGT. As DNA, the CDR3 is TGTGCCAGCAGTTACGCCTCCAGGAGGGGTTTCTCCTACGAGCAGTACTTC. Protein: CASSYASRRGFSYEQYF.

This clonotype has a single count. V and J are TRBV12-3 or TRBV12-4 and TRBJ2-7, with D possibly TRBD1 on 6 matching bases. CDR3 size: 13 residues. V was cut by 8 bases and J by 6 bases, with 17 bases left in between. CDR3 amino acids: CASLRRQEAEQYF. The CDR3 bases are TGTGCCAGCCTGAGGCGACAGGAGGCCGAGCAGTACTTC.

Remarks on this clonotype: One junction end does not reproduce the germline sequence, and a read error may be involved. The chain employs TRBV6-5 and TRBJ1-3; D gene ambiguous. Germline V gene sequence: CDR1 MNHEY, CDR2 SVGAGI. The CDR3 has 15 amino acids. CDR3 amino acids: CASSYSTGSGDTIYF. CDR3 bases: TGTGCCAGCAGTTACTCGACCGGCTCTGGAGACACCATATATTTT.

In its sample, this clonotype was seen a few times. The chain carries TRBV5-1 and TRBJ2-5; perhaps TRBD1 as D (6 bases). Per the germline V gene, CDR1 is SGHRS and CDR2 is YFSETQ. This CDR3 contains 14 residues. V was trimmed by 4 bases and J by 7 bases, leaving 17 bases between them. CDR3 amino acids: CASSLSGHKGTQYF. CDR3 sequence (DNA): TGCGCCAGCAGCCTGTCGGGACACAAAGGGACCCAGTACTTC. Complete variable domain (other parts from reference TRBV5-1 and TRBJ2-5): KAGVTQTPRYLIKTRGQQVTLSCSPISGHRSVSWYQQTPGQGLQFLFEYFSETQRNKGNFPGRFSGRQFSNSRSEMNVSTLELGDSALYLCASSLSGHKGTQYFGPGTRLLVL.

The V gene is TRBV5-1, the J gene TRBJ2-7; D gene ambiguous. CDR1 and CDR2 (germline): SGHRS, YFSETQ. CDR3 length: 15 residues. With 4 bases removed from V and 2 bases from J, the gap between germline ends came to 16 bases. Here the CDR3 reads CASSRGPPMAYEQYF. Written as DNA, the CDR3 is TGCGCCAGCAGCCGAGGACCACCTATGGCCTACGAGCAGTACTTC.

This clonotype has at least ten counts. The J gene is TRBJ2-7, the V gene TRBV7-9, with TRBD1 matching 7 bases. In germline, CDR1 is SEHNR, CDR2 FQNEAQ (reference sequence). V dropped 5 bases and J dropped 1; count of bases not matched to a gene: 8. The CDR3 contains 15 residues. DNA of the CDR3: TGTGCCAGCAGCCGGGACCCGGGACAGTCCTACGAGCAGTACTTC. This sequence encodes CASSRDPGQSYEQYF.

For this clonotype: This could be a read error, since a much larger clone is one nucleotide away. As the CDR3 is not closed by the conserved phenylalanine or tryptophan, this likely results from a read error. The chain has TRBV20-1 and TRBJ1-1; the D gene is possibly TRBD1 (6 bases). The germline V gene has CDR1 DFQATT and CDR2 SNEGSKA (reference sequence). This CDR3 is built from 13 residues. Trimming took 6 bases from V and 4 from J, leaving 15 bases between them. This chain's CDR3 is CSAKSTGTTEAFV. The CDR3 region has the DNA TGCAGTGCAAAAAGTACAGGGACCACTGAAGCTTTCGTT.

V usage is TRBV4-2 and J usage is TRBJ1-3, with D hard to call. The CDR3 runs 16 residues. Deletions cut 0 bases from V and 0 bases from J, with 9 bases between. Germline CDR1 is LGHNA and CDR2 is YNFKEQ. DNA of the CDR3: TGTGCCAGCAGCCAAGAGTACAGATTCTCTGGAAACACCATATATTTT. Encoded protein: CASSQEYRFSGNTIYF.

This clonotype has ten or more counts. This chain connects TRBV24-1 to TRBJ1-2, with D possibly matching TRBD1 (5 bases). Trimming took off 4 bases at V and 3 bases at J, with 14 bases between the two ends. This CDR3 spans 15 amino acids. Germline lookup yields CDR1 KGHDR and CDR2 SFDVKD. The CDR3 spells CATSDPDSGDYGYTF. CDR3 coding DNA: TGTGCCACCAGTGACCCCGACAGTGGGGACTATGGCTACACCTTC.

This clonotype was seen many times. The chain combines TRBV30 with TRBJ2-2, with a weak D call TRBD1 (9 bases). Trimming removed 2 bases from V and 7 bases from J, with 20 bases in between. CDR1 is GTSNPN, CDR2 SVGIG, per germline (reference sequence). The CDR3 totals 16 residues. The CDR3 DNA sequence: TGTGCCTGGAGTCGGGGGGGACAGGGTATAGTCGGGGAGCTGTTTTTT. Amino acids: CAWSRGGQGIVGELFF.